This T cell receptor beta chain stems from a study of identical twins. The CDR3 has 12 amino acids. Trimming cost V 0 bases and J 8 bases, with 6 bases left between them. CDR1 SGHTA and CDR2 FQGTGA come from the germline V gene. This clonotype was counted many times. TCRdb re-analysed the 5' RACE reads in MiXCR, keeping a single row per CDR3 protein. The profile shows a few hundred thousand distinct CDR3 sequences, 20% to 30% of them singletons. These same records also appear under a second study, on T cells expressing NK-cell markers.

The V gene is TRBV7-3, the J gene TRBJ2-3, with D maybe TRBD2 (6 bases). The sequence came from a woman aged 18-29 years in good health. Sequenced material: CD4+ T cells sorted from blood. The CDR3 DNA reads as TGTGCCAGCAGCTTAACGCGGGGTACGCAGTATTTT. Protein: CASSLTRGTQYF.